This T cell receptor beta chain was sequenced in a study of long-term antiretroviral therapy in people with HIV. Overall study findings and caveats: All time points showed a repertoire dominated by clones expanded before ART. Data on ART adherence, viral resistance or therapy changes were unavailable.

A v3.0 immunoSEQ assay was performed at survey level. Sequencing used immunoSEQ multiplex PCR; TCRdb keeps in-frame clones, though not all of them. There are 20,000 to 25,000 clones in the sample; approximately 81% occur only once, and 9.5% to 15% lies in the top ten. As concerns this clone: The antigen remains unidentified.

The receptor's source is a man in his forties with HIV. The input for sequencing was unsorted PBMCs, taken 0.1 years before starting antiretroviral therapy.

CDR3 nucleotides: TGTGCCAGCAGTTACGGGACAGGGGGGGAGACCCAGTACTTC. Its translation: CASSYGTGGETQYF. The chain employs TRBV27 and TRBJ2-5, with 11 bases matching TRBD1. The CDR3 consists of 14 residues. Germline assignment: CDR1 MNHEY and CDR2 SMNVEV (reference sequence). With V trimmed by 4 bases and J by 5 bases, 3 bases remained unmatched.